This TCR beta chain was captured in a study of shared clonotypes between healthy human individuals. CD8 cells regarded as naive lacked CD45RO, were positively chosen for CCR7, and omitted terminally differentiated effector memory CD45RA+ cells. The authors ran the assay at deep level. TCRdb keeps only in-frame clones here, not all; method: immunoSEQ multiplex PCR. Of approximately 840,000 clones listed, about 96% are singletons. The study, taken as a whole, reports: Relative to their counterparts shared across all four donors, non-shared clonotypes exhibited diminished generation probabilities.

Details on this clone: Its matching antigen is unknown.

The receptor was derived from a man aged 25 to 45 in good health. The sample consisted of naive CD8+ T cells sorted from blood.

The DNA for the CDR3 is TGTGCCAGCAGCTTCCAGGGGGCCGCTGAAGCTTTCTTT. The encoded protein is CASSFQGAAEAFF. The chain employs TRBV5-4 and TRBJ1-1; TRBD1 matches at 8 bases. Germline CDR1 reads SGHNT; CDR2 reads YYREEE (reference sequence). V was clipped by 2 bases and J by 6 bases; unmatched bases: 3. The CDR3 has 13 residues.